Below, one TCR beta chain is given with its context. Its specificity is not known. Extracted RNA was reverse transcribed, and the resulting cDNA served as sequencing template. The protocol was immunoSEQ multiplex PCR, while the TCRdb copy is restricted to in-frame clones and leaves out a portion. The sample shows about 150,000 clones, roughly two thirds of them seen only once. The sample belongs to a study of CD8+ T cells in alopecia areata. Study-wide background: The drug, tofacitinib, lasted 6 to 18 months, followed by 6 months off drug. General study findings and limits: Besides other cells, scalp samples also yield sequences of resident alphabeta T cells from normal skin.

Treatment given: oral pan-JAK inhibitor, 5-10 mg twice daily. It was from PBMCs that CD4+ and CD8+ T cells were sorted. Germline-derived CDR1 and CDR2 are SGHTA and FQGNSA. Trimming removed 0 bases from V and 11 bases from J, with 7 bases in between. The CDR3 covers 11 residues. The source of this sequence is a human donor with alopecia areata. The input for sequencing was CD4+ T cells sorted from blood, taken at week 4, from a patient treated with tofacitinib. The chain carries TRBV7-2 and TRBJ1-1; D remains ambiguous. CDR3 protein: CASSLAKRAFF. CDR3 in DNA: TGTGCCAGCAGCTTAGCTAAGCGGGCTTTCTTT.